Listed below are T cell receptor beta chains from one sample, sequenced in a study of T cell responses to AZD1222 COVID-19 vaccine. The data were produced by immunoSEQ multiplex PCR, yet TCRdb's version contains in-frame clones alone and is incomplete. The data contain roughly 150,000 clones, 90% of them seen just once; the ten biggest clones take up roughly 6%. Sequenced material: peripheral blood, taken 28 days after the second AZD1222 dose. The receptors here all came from an adult who received the AZD1222 COVID-19 vaccine. The CDR3 runs from the conserved cysteine through the conserved F or W. D genes are given only for firm matches. Some rows have no size entry. The others give once, few or many, or a class for an expanded clone.

D gene	V gene	clone size	J gene	CDR3 protein	CDR3 DNA
.	TRBV28	.	TRBJ1-4	CASSPAGFTNEKLFF	TGTGCCAGCAGCCCCGCCGGGTTTACTAATGAAAAACTGTTTTTT
.	TRBV4-2	once	TRBJ1-4	CASSPSGGGGNEKLFF	TGTGCCAGCAGCCCCTCCGGGGGAGGGGGTAATGAAAAACTGTTTTTT
.	TRBV27	.	TRBJ1-5	CASSFKSNQPQHF	TGTGCCAGCAGTTTTAAGAGCAATCAGCCCCAGCATTTT
.	TRBV28	once	TRBJ1-1	CASSRPASTEAFF	TGTGCCAGCAGCCGACCAGCTAGCACTGAAGCTTTCTTT
.	TRBV7-2	.	TRBJ1-2	CASSLGGGYGYTF	TGTGCCAGCAGCTTAGGCGGAGGCTATGGCTACACCTTC
TRBD1	TRBV28	.	TRBJ1-1	CASSLDRGVAKTEAFF	TGTGCCAGCAGTTTAGACAGGGGTGTAGCAAAGACTGAAGCTTTCTTT
.	TRBV6-5	.	TRBJ1-2	CASSYTENYGYTF	TGTGCCAGCAGCTACACCGAGAACTATGGCTACACCTTC
.	TRBV10-1	once	TRBJ2-5	CAGLGRDQETQYF	TGCGCCGGCCTGGGCAGAGACCAAGAGACCCAGTACTTC
TRBD1	TRBV5-1	.	TRBJ2-5	CASSGSGTGSPQETQYF	TGCGCCAGCAGCGGATCCGGGACAGGGTCCCCCCAAGAGACCCAGTACTTC
.	TRBV29-1	once	TRBJ2-2	CSVGVNANTGELFF	TGCAGCGTTGGTGTCAACGCGAACACCGGGGAGCTGTTTTTT
TRBD1	TRBV2	.	TRBJ1-1	CASSNTWTGNTEAFF	TGTGCCAGCAGTAACACCTGGACAGGGAACACTGAAGCTTTCTTT
TRBD1	TRBV6-1	.	TRBJ2-7	CASSEDREVPYEQYF	TGTGCCAGCAGTGAGGACAGGGAGGTCCCCTACGAGCAGTACTTC
.	TRBV21-1	.	TRBJ2-7	CASSKVGRPGVNEQYF	TGTGCCAGCAGCAAAGTAGGCAGGCCGGGCGTGAACGAGCAGTACTTC
TRBD2	TRBV7-7	.	TRBJ2-5	CASSLGGLLFQETQYF	TGTGCCAGCAGCTTAGGGGGACTATTATTCCAAGAGACCCAGTACTTC
.	TRBV6-5	.	TRBJ1-6	CASSYQNLNSPLHF	TGTGCCAGCAGTTATCAAAATCTTAATTCACCCCTCCACTTT
.	TRBV6-1	once	TRBJ1-6	CASSGPDRSSYNSPLHF	TGTGCCAGCAGTGGACCCGACAGGAGCTCCTATAATTCACCCCTCCACTTT
.	TRBV7-9	.	TRBJ2-2	CASGATANTGELFF	TGTGCCAGCGGAGCGACAGCGAACACCGGGGAGCTGTTTTTT
.	TRBV28	.	TRBJ1-2	CASSFTGGYGYTF	TGTGCCAGCAGTTTTACGGGGGGCTACGGCTACACCTTC
.	TRBV4-3	.	TRBJ2-3	CASSRDATDTQYF	TGCGCCAGCAGTCGGGACGCCACAGATACGCAGTATTTT
TRBD1	TRBV5-4	large	TRBJ1-2	CASSSLDRAYGYTF	TGTGCCAGCAGCAGTCTCGACAGGGCCTATGGCTACACCTTC
.	TRBV30	.	TRBJ1-3	CAWRQAGSGNTIYF	TGTGCCTGGAGGCAAGCGGGCTCGGGAAACACCATATATTTT
TRBD2	TRBV11-2	.	TRBJ2-2	CASSPIAGLAGGLAGELFF	TGTGCCAGCAGCCCGATAGCCGGACTAGCGGGGGGGCTGGCCGGGGAGCTGTTTTTT
TRBD2	TRBV5-4	.	TRBJ2-2	CASSPPSGRAQMGTGELFF	TGTGCCAGCAGCCCCCCTAGCGGGAGGGCACAGATGGGCACCGGGGAGCTGTTTTTT
TRBD1	TRBV29-1	.	TRBJ2-2	CSVGGLTGGWTGELFF	TGCAGCGTTGGGGGCCTCACAGGGGGATGGACCGGGGAGCTGTTTTTT
.	TRBV7-2	.	TRBJ1-4	CASSGSSSNEKLFF	TGTGCCAGCAGCGGCAGTTCTTCTAATGAAAAACTGTTTTTT
.	TRBV7-7	.	TRBJ2-2	CASSLVTGELFF	TGTGCTAGCAGCTTAGTTACCGGGGAGCTGTTTTTT
TRBD1	TRBV2	.	TRBJ1-5	CASVDRAGSNQPQHF	TGTGCCAGCGTCGACAGGGCCGGGAGCAATCAGCCCCAGCATTTT
.	TRBV3-1/TRBV3-2	.	TRBJ1-1	CASSQHPDLSNTEAFF	TGTGCCAGCAGCCAACACCCGGACCTCTCGAACACTGAAGCTTTCTTT
TRBD1	TRBV5-1	few	TRBJ1-2	CASSQGDRVYGYTF	TGCGCCAGCAGCCAAGGGGACAGGGTCTATGGCTACACCTTC
TRBD2	TRBV4-2	.	TRBJ2-3	CASSQEVLAESTDTQYF	TGTGCCAGCAGCCAAGAGGTACTAGCGGAAAGCACAGATACGCAGTATTTT
TRBD1	TRBV28	once	TRBJ2-7	CASRLWAGGSYEQYF	TGTGCCAGCAGGCTATGGGCAGGGGGCTCCTACGAGCAGTACTTC
TRBD2	TRBV7-3	.	TRBJ2-3	CASSFGPAGARDTQYF	TGTGCCAGCAGCTTCGGGCCGGCGGGAGCGAGAGATACGCAGTATTTT
.	TRBV11-2	.	TRBJ1-1	CASSLLNTEAFF	TGTGCCAGCAGCTTACTAAACACTGAAGCTTTCTTT
.	TRBV6-5	once	TRBJ1-2	CASSLLRGVGGYTF	TGTGCCAGCAGTCTCCTTCGGGGGGTTGGTGGCTACACCTTC
.	TRBV30	.	TRBJ2-5	CAWNWGSKETQYF	TGTGCCTGGAATTGGGGCTCCAAAGAGACCCAGTACTTC
TRBD1	TRBV14	.	TRBJ2-2	CASSPRTGKGSGELFF	TGTGCCAGCAGCCCTCGGACAGGGAAGGGCTCCGGGGAGCTGTTTTTT
.	TRBV5-1	once	TRBJ2-5	CASSADGKETQYF	TGCGCCAGCAGCGCGGACGGGAAAGAGACCCAGTACTTC
TRBD1	TRBV6-5	.	TRBJ2-3	CARTIGDRGLTQYF	TGTGCCAGGACAATCGGGGACAGGGGCCTTACGCAGTATTTT
.	TRBV19	.	TRBJ1-5	CASSYSRPPFSNQPQHF	TGTGCCAGTAGCTACTCTCGGCCACCGTTTAGCAATCAGCCCCAGCATTTT
.	TRBV19	.	TRBJ1-1	CASIARRDPEAFF	TGTGCCAGTATCGCCCGGAGGGACCCGGAAGCTTTCTTT
.	TRBV6-1	.	TRBJ2-6	CASSETGSGANVLTF	TGTGCCAGCAGTGAAACGGGCTCTGGGGCCAACGTCCTGACTTTC
.	TRBV6-5	once	TRBJ1-2	CASSLRVAGHYGYTF	TGTGCCAGCAGCCTCCGTGTGGCGGGCCATTATGGCTACACCTTC
TRBD2	TRBV5-1	.	TRBJ2-1	CASSSGLAGGQQFF	TGCGCCAGCAGCTCGGGACTAGCGGGGGGTCAGCAGTTCTTC
TRBD1	TRBV18	.	TRBJ2-1	CASSPTHRGHIRYNEQFF	TGTGCCAGCTCACCAACACACAGGGGTCATATACGCTACAATGAGCAGTTCTTC
.	TRBV9	.	TRBJ1-2	CASSVLDRSLDGYTF	TGTGCCAGCAGCGTTTTAGACAGGTCCCTCGATGGCTACACCTTC
.	TRBV6-4	few	TRBJ2-1	CASSGTAHNEQFF	TGTGCCAGCAGTGGGACAGCTCACAATGAGCAGTTCTTC
TRBD1	TRBV28	.	TRBJ2-7	CASSLDRALEGYF	TGTGCCAGCAGCCTGGACAGGGCCCTCGAGGGGTACTTC
.	TRBV30	.	TRBJ1-2	CAWIRQGLYGYTF	TGTGCCTGGATTCGGCAGGGTCTTTATGGCTACACCTTC
.	TRBV5-5	once	TRBJ2-3	CASSSQGIPDTQYF	TGTGCCAGCAGCTCCCAGGGAATCCCAGATACGCAGTATTTT
.	TRBV6-4	.	TRBJ2-2	CASSDKEAGELFF	TGTGCCAGCAGTGATAAGGAGGCGGGGGAGCTGTTTTTT
.	TRBV5-8	.	TRBJ1-5	CASTPDGGSNQPQHF	TGTGCCAGCACCCCGGACGGGGGGAGCAATCAGCCCCAGCATTTT
TRBD1	TRBV3-1/TRBV3-2	.	TRBJ1-4	CASSQTTGGGKRTNEKLFF	TGTGCCAGCAGCCAAACGACAGGGGGTGGAAAAAGGACTAATGAAAAACTGTTTTTT
TRBD2	TRBV10-1	.	TRBJ2-3	CASSESFSGGAADTQYF	TGCGCCAGCAGTGAATCGTTTAGCGGGGGGGCCGCAGATACGCAGTATTTT
.	TRBV7-8	.	TRBJ1-6	CASSLERPSPLHF	TGTGCCAGCAGCTTAGAACGACCTTCACCCCTCCACTTT
TRBD2	TRBV25-1	.	TRBJ2-7	CASALGTSGDEQYF	TGTGCCAGCGCCCTCGGGACTAGCGGGGACGAGCAGTACTTC
.	TRBV6-6	.	TRBJ2-7	CASSYSSPSQGEQYF	TGTGCCAGCAGTTACTCGTCTCCTAGCCAGGGAGAGCAGTACTTC